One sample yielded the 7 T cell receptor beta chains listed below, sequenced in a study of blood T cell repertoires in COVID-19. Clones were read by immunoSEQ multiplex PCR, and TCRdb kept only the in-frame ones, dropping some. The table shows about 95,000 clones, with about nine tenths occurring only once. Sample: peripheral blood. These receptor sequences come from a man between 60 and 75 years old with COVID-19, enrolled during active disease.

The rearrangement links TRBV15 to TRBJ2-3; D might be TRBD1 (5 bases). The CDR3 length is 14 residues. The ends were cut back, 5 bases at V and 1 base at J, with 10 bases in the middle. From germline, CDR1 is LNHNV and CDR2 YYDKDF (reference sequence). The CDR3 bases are TGTGCCACCAGCTTAGGGGCTGGCACAGATACGCAGTATTTT. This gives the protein CATSLGAGTDTQYF. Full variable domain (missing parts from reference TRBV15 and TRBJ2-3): DAMVIQNPRYQVTQFGKPVTLSCSQTLNHNVMYWYQQKSSQAPKLLFHYYDKDFNNEADTPDNFQSRRPNTSFCFLDIRSPGLGDTAMYLCATSLGAGTDTQYFGPGTRLTVL.

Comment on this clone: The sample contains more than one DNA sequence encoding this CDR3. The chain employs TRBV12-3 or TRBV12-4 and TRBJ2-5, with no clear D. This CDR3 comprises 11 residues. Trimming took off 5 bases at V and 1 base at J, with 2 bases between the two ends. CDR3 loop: CASSLQETQYF. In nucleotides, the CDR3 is TGTGCCAGCAGTCTCCAAGAGACCCAGTACTTC.

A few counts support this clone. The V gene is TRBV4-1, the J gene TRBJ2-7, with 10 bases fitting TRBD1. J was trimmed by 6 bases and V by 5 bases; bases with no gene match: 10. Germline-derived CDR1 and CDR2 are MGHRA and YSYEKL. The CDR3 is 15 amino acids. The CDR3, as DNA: TGCGCCAGCAGCGACCCGGGACAGGGGTTATTCGAGCAGTACTTC. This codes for CASSDPGQGLFEQYF.

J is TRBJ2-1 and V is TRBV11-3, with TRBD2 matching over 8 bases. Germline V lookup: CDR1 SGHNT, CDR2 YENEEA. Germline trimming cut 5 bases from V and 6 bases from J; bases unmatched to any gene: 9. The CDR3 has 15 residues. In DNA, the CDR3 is TGTGCCAGCAGCCCCGGGGCTAGCGGGCTCAATGAGCAGTTCTTC. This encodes CASSPGASGLNEQFF.

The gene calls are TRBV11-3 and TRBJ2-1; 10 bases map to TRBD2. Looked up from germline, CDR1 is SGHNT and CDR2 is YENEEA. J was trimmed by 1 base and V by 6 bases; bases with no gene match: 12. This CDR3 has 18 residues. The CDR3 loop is CASRGLAAAEGSYNEQFF. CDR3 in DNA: TGTGCCAGCAGAGGACTAGCGGCCGCGGAAGGGTCCTACAATGAGCAGTTCTTC. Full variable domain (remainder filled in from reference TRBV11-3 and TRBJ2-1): EAGVVQSPRYKIIEKKQPVAFWCNPISGHNTLYWYLQNLGQGPELLIRYENEEAVDDSQLPKDRFSAERLKGVDSTLKIQPAELGDSAVYLCASRGLAAAEGSYNEQFFGPGTRLTVL.

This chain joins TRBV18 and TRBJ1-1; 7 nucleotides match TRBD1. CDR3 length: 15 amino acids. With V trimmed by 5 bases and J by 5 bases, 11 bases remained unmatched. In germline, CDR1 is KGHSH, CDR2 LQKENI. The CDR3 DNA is TGTGCCAGCTCAGACTACAAGGGGGCAGGTACTGAAGCTTTCTTT. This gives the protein CASSDYKGAGTEAFF.

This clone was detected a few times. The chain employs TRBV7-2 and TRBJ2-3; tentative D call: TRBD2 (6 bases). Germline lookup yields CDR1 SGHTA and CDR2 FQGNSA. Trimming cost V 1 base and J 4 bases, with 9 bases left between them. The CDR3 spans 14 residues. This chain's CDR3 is CASSLETGADTQYF. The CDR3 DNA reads TGTGCCAGCAGCTTAGAAACGGGAGCAGATACGCAGTATTTT.